This entry lists 8 T cell receptor beta chains sequenced from one sample in a study of cytomegalovirus exposure and HLA in healthy donors. The PCR had 60 Vbeta and 13 Jbeta primers. TCRdb's table, derived via immunoSEQ multiplex PCR, lists solely in-frame clones and lacks some. The sample consists of over 100,000 clones, roughly 9.6% of them appearing once. Material for sequencing was PBMCs. These receptors all come from a middle-aged woman in good health and CMV-seropositive.

This clone was observed a few times. CDR3 in amino acids: CASNELSLYGYTF. The CDR3 region has the DNA TGTGCCAGCAACGAACTTTCGCTCTATGGCTACACCTTC. J is TRBJ1-2 and V is TRBV6-1; no clear D gene. The germline V gene encodes CDR1 MNHNS and CDR2 SASEGT. The CDR3 consists of 13 residues. Trimming took 7 bases from V and 4 from J, leaving 13 bases between them.

The chain couples TRBV19 to TRBJ2-7, with a possible D match to TRBD2 (6 bases). Deletions cut 5 bases from V and 3 bases from J, with 20 bases between. The CDR3 length is 16 residues. The germline gives CDR1 LNHDA, CDR2 SQIVND (reference sequence). This CDR3 is CASSPKGLPKFYEQYF. In DNA form, the CDR3 reads TGTGCCAGTAGTCCTAAGGGACTTCCAAAATTCTACGAGCAGTACTTC.

As concerns this clone: The same CDR3 can be traced to other DNA sequences in this sample. The V gene is TRBV10-3, the J gene TRBJ1-1; TRBD1 is a possible D gene (5 bases). Trimming stripped 6 bases from V and 2 bases from J, with 10 bases between. The CDR3 extends over 13 amino acids. In germline, CDR1 is ENHRY, CDR2 SYGVKD. CDR3 loop: CAIRDTGNTEAFF. The CDR3 DNA reads as TGTGCCATCAGGGACACTGGAAACACTGAAGCTTTCTTT.

For the CDR3, the DNA is TGCAGCGTTGTAACACAGAACACTGAAGCTTTCTTT. Its translation: CSVVTQNTEAFF. This chain connects TRBV29-1 to TRBJ1-1; no reliable D call. Deletions cut 4 bases from V and 1 base from J, with 7 bases between. CDR1 is SQVTM and CDR2 is ANQGSEA in the germline V gene. The CDR3 extends over 12 amino acids.

V usage is TRBV18 and J usage is TRBJ2-3; D not certain. CDR3 length: 14 amino acids. Trimming took off 0 bases at V and 1 base at J, with 5 bases between the two ends. Germline CDR1 and CDR2: KGHSH and LQKENI. The CDR3 DNA reads as TGTGCCAGCTCACCACCGGCCGGCACAGATACGCAGTATTTT. This sequence encodes CASSPPAGTDTQYF.

V gene TRBV5-1 combines with J gene TRBJ2-1; D not certain. Trimming pared 2 bases from V and 3 bases from J, leaving 3 bases between. The CDR3 length is 12 residues. The germline gives CDR1 SGHRS, CDR2 YFSETQ. CDR3 sequence (DNA): TGCGCCAGCAGCTTCAACTACAATGAGCAGTTCTTC. Its protein is CASSFNYNEQFF.

This clone has only a few counts. The chain couples TRBV9 to TRBJ2-1; the match to TRBD1 covers 7 bases. J gave up 3 bases and V 2 bases, and 14 bases lay outside the gene matches. In germline, CDR1 is SGDLS, CDR2 YYNGEE. The CDR3 is made up of 18 amino acids. The chain's CDR3 is CASSVGGLVGGRYNEQFF. The CDR3 nucleotides read TGTGCCAGCAGCGTGGGTGGTCTCGTAGGGGGCCGCTACAATGAGCAGTTCTTC.

This clone showed up just a few times. The chain links TRBV18 to TRBJ2-5, with D tentatively TRBD1 (6 bases). With 5 bases removed from V and 4 bases from J, the gap between germline ends came to 17 bases. The CDR3 sequence is 15 residues long. Per germline, CDR1 KGHSH and CDR2 LQKENI. Written as DNA, the CDR3 is TGTGCCAGCTCATCCCCACCAGGGGCATTAGAGACCCAGTACTTC. Protein product: CASSSPPGALETQYF.